This is a list of T cell receptor beta chains from one sample in a study of blood T cell repertoires in COVID-19. Produced via immunoSEQ multiplex PCR; TCRdb's table is partial and in-frame only. This table has 45,000 to 55,000 clones, 70% to 90% appearing once. Sequenced sample: peripheral blood. Receptor source: a man in his 70s with active COVID-19. CDR3s include the opening cysteine and the closing phenylalanine or tryptophan. A D gene is named only where the DNA matches it firmly. Rows may omit the clone size; those that give it use once, few, many or a size class.

clone size,J gene,D gene,V gene,CDR3 protein,CDR3 DNA
NA,TRBJ2-5,NA,TRBV6-5,CASSYRTPQETQYF,TGTGCCAGCAGTTATCGGACACCCCAAGAGACCCAGTACTTC
once,TRBJ2-2,NA,TRBV27,CASSLRGSRVRELFF,TGTGCCAGCAGTTTAAGGGGGTCGCGAGTCCGGGAGCTGTTTTTT
NA,TRBJ1-6,TRBD1,TRBV9,CASSVARQGVVSPLHF,TGTGCCAGCAGCGTAGCAAGACAGGGGGTGGTTTCACCCCTCCACTTT
NA,TRBJ2-1,TRBD2,TRBV5-4,CASSDRTSGGYEQFF,TGTGCCAGCAGCGACAGGACTAGCGGGGGCTATGAGCAGTTCTTC
NA,TRBJ1-2,NA,TRBV15,CATSSPSDGYTF,TGTGCCACCAGCTCTCCTTCAGATGGCTACACCTTC
NA,TRBJ2-3,TRBD2,TRBV6-2/TRBV6-3,CASRPLRIAGGLVGDTQYF,TGTGCCAGCAGACCTTTACGTATAGCGGGGGGGCTAGTTGGAGATACGCAGTATTTT
NA,TRBJ1-5,TRBD1,TRBV9,CASSRGTGGIPQHF,TGTGCCAGCAGCCGAGGGACAGGGGGGATCCCCCAGCATTTT
NA,TRBJ1-4,NA,TRBV7-9,CASSLGGSEEKLFF,TGTGCCAGCAGCTTAGGAGGGTCGGAGGAAAAACTGTTTTTT
NA,TRBJ2-7,NA,TRBV12-3/TRBV12-4,CASRLLGAQYF,TGTGCCAGCAGACTCCTGGGGGCGCAGTACTTC
few,TRBJ1-2,NA,TRBV19,CASSTWTEVNSVGYTF,TGTGCCAGTAGTACCTGGACGGAGGTCAATTCCGTTGGCTACACCTTC
NA,TRBJ2-7,TRBD2,TRBV5-6,CASSPQGLAPPYEQYF,TGTGCCAGCAGCCCCCAGGGACTAGCGCCACCCTACGAGCAGTACTTC
NA,TRBJ1-2,NA,TRBV7-9,CASSRQASGGYTF,TGTGCCAGCAGCCGACAGGCCTCGGGCGGCTACACCTTC
NA,TRBJ1-3,NA,TRBV2,CASSSGTRSGNTIYF,TGTGCCAGCAGCTCCGGGACACGCTCTGGAAACACCATATATTTT
few,TRBJ2-5,TRBD1,TRBV13,CASRNRGLYQETQYF,TGTGCCAGCAGAAACAGGGGTCTGTACCAAGAGACCCAGTACTTC
NA,TRBJ1-4,NA,TRBV4-3,CASSRGHGEKLFF,TGCGCCAGCAGCCGGGGGCACGGTGAAAAACTGTTTTTT
NA,TRBJ2-7,NA,TRBV4-3,CASSQAGGTGYEQYF,TGCGCCAGCAGCCAAGCGGGGGGCACCGGATACGAGCAGTACTTC
NA,TRBJ1-1,NA,TRBV6-6,CASSYLQRERGAFF,TGTGCCAGCAGTTACTTACAGAGGGAACGAGGAGCTTTCTTT
NA,TRBJ1-4,TRBD1,TRBV25-1,CASSERYGTGNEKLFF,TGTGCCAGCAGTGAAAGGTACGGGACAGGGAATGAAAAACTGTTTTTT
many,TRBJ1-2,NA,TRBV19,CASSIVSGGGYTF,TGTGCCAGTAGTATAGTATCAGGAGGAGGCTACACCTTC
NA,TRBJ2-1,NA,TRBV7-3,CASSLRDSPRQFF,TGTGCCAGCAGCTTAAGGGACTCCCCCAGGCAGTTCTTC
NA,TRBJ1-1,TRBD1,TRBV6-5,CASSKQGPNTEAFF,TGTGCCAGCAGTAAACAGGGGCCGAACACTGAAGCTTTCTTT
NA,TRBJ1-3,TRBD1,TRBV6-5,CASRRQGSSGNTIYF,TGTGCCAGCAGAAGACAGGGGAGCTCTGGAAACACCATATATTTT
NA,TRBJ1-1,TRBD1,TRBV3-1/TRBV3-2,CASSPQGAGTEAFF,TGTGCCAGCAGCCCGCAGGGGGCCGGCACTGAAGCTTTCTTT
NA,TRBJ2-7,TRBD2,TRBV19,CASSIASGLAGGYEQYF,TGTGCCAGTAGTATCGCAAGCGGACTAGCGGGGGGCTACGAGCAGTACTTC
NA,TRBJ1-1,NA,TRBV7-8,CASSLERNTEAFF,TGTGCCAGCAGCTTAGAGAGGAACACTGAAGCTTTCTTT
few,TRBJ1-5,TRBD1,TRBV27,CASSFGQGTTQPQHF,TGTGCCAGCAGTTTCGGACAGGGAACAACTCAGCCCCAGCATTTT
NA,TRBJ2-5,NA,TRBV10-3,CAISVEDGETQYF,TGTGCCATCAGTGTGGAGGATGGAGAGACCCAGTACTTC
NA,TRBJ2-7,TRBD1,TRBV4-3,CASSLWGQGAREQYF,TGCGCCAGCAGCCTTTGGGGACAGGGGGCACGGGAGCAGTACTTC
once,TRBJ2-1,TRBD1,TRBV12-3/TRBV12-4,CASSLQGLNEQFF,TGTGCCAGCAGCCTACAGGGGTTGAATGAGCAGTTCTTC
NA,TRBJ1-2,NA,TRBV5-1,CASSADNPIGGYTF,TGCGCCAGCAGCGCAGACAACCCTATTGGTGGCTACACCTTC
NA,TRBJ2-3,NA,TRBV5-1,CASSGGTPSTDTQYF,TGCGCCAGCAGCGGCGGGACTCCGAGCACAGATACGCAGTATTTT
NA,TRBJ2-2,NA,TRBV6-6,CASSYSGQTSTGELFF,TGTGCCAGCAGTTACTCGGGGCAGACCAGCACCGGGGAGCTGTTTTTT
NA,TRBJ2-7,NA,TRBV7-2,CASSLASTYEQYF,TGTGCCAGCAGCTTAGCCAGTACCTACGAGCAGTACTTC
NA,TRBJ1-1,TRBD1,TRBV6-5,CASVWGQGNTEAFF,TGTGCCAGCGTATGGGGACAGGGGAACACTGAAGCTTTCTTT
once,TRBJ2-2,TRBD1,TRBV9,CASSVRDRGTGELFF,TGTGCCAGCAGCGTAAGGGACAGGGGGACCGGGGAGCTGTTTTTT
NA,TRBJ2-3,NA,TRBV25-1,CASSESQARDTQYF,TGTGCCAGCAGTGAATCCCAAGCCAGGGATACGCAGTATTTT
NA,TRBJ2-7,NA,TRBV6-2/TRBV6-3,CASSYQREQYF,TGTGCCAGCAGTTATCAGCGCGAGCAGTACTTC
NA,TRBJ1-2,NA,TRBV5-1,CASSLDLGAQGFYGYTF,TGCGCCAGCAGCTTGGACTTAGGGGCCCAGGGGTTCTATGGCTACACCTTC
NA,TRBJ1-2,TRBD1,TRBV9,CASSPSGQGGYTF,TGTGCCAGCAGCCCATCCGGACAGGGGGGCTACACCTTC
NA,TRBJ2-4,TRBD2,TRBV4-1,CASSQDPSGAKNIQYF,TGCGCCAGCAGCCAAGACCCTAGCGGGGCCAAAAACATTCAGTACTTC
NA,TRBJ2-2,TRBD2,TRBV20-1,CSASPPLGGGNTGELFF,TGCAGTGCTAGTCCACCTTTGGGGGGGGGAAACACCGGGGAGCTGTTTTTT
NA,TRBJ1-2,TRBD1,TRBV9,CASSPGQGRGYTF,TGTGCCAGCAGCCCCGGACAGGGAAGAGGCTACACCTTC
NA,TRBJ1-6,NA,TRBV27,CASSLFTPPGVNSPLHF,TGTGCCAGCAGTTTATTCACCCCTCCAGGGGTTAATTCACCCCTCCACTTT
NA,TRBJ2-2,NA,TRBV20-1,CSAGIRGELFF,TGCAGTGCTGGCATACGTGGGGAGCTGTTTTTT
NA,TRBJ1-1,TRBD1,TRBV5-1,CASSLQGFAEAFF,TGCGCCAGCAGCTTACAGGGGTTCGCTGAAGCTTTCTTT
NA,TRBJ2-5,TRBD1,TRBV5-1,CASSLDGQGYGETQYF,TGCGCCAGCAGCTTGGATGGACAGGGATACGGAGAGACCCAGTACTTC
once,TRBJ2-7,NA,TRBV12-3/TRBV12-4,CASSFDSYEQYF,TGTGCCAGCAGTTTCGACAGCTACGAGCAGTACTTC